These 19 T cell receptor beta chains originate from one sample sequenced in a study of cytomegalovirus exposure and HLA in healthy donors. The PCR ran on 60 Vbeta and 13 Jbeta primers. Sequenced by immunoSEQ multiplex PCR; TCRdb stores in-frame clones only, minus some. The repertoire consists of about 90,000 clones, with more than 80% occurring once and the leading ten covering less than 2.5%. Sequenced sample: PBMCs. The source is a man aged 18-30 years in good health and CMV-seronegative.

The chain carries TRBV5-1 and TRBJ2-1; D remains ambiguous. Germline V CDR1 and CDR2: SGHRS, YFSETQ. Between the trimmed V and J ends, which lost 0 bases and 2 bases, there was a span of 9 bases. The CDR3 runs to 15 residues. The DNA of the CDR3 is TGCGCCAGCAGCTTGGTTCCCGAGACCTACAATGAGCAGTTCTTC. Its translation: CASSLVPETYNEQFF.

This chain's CDR3 is CASIQKAGSGNTIYF. The CDR3 nucleotides read TGTGCCAGCATCCAGAAGGCAGGATCTGGAAACACCATATATTTT. The V call is TRBV27, the J call TRBJ1-3; D is unclear. Germline V gene lookup returns CDR1 MNHEY and CDR2 SMNVEV (reference sequence). This CDR3 region has 15 residues. V gave up 7 bases and J gave up 1 base, with 14 bases separating them.

The rearrangement uses TRBV5-8 and TRBJ1-2; tentatively, D is TRBD1 (6 bases). Germline CDR1 is SGHTS and CDR2 is YDEGEE. With 0 bases removed from V and 4 bases from J, the gap between germline ends came to 7 bases. CDR3 size: 13 residues. The CDR3, as DNA: TGTGCCAGCAGCTTGGGGACAGCCTATGGCTACACCTTC. This translates into CASSLGTAYGYTF.

V is TRBV28 and J is TRBJ1-5; D not resolved. V was cut by 2 bases and J by 0 bases, with 5 bases left in between. Looked up from germline, CDR1 is MDHEN and CDR2 is SYDVKM. The CDR3 totals 14 residues. The CDR3 here is CASSLTVSNQPQHF. CDR3 sequence (DNA): TGTGCCAGCAGTTTAACAGTTAGCAATCAGCCCCAGCATTTT.

The gene calls are TRBV5-5 and TRBJ2-2; a possible D gene is TRBD2 (6 bases). Germline CDR1 is SGHKS and CDR2 is YYEKEE (reference sequence). Trimming shortened V by 4 bases and J by 4 bases, and 11 bases separated the two germline ends. This CDR3 spans 14 amino acids. The CDR3 loop reads CASSPGLTTGELFF. The CDR3 DNA reads as TGTGCCAGCAGCCCCGGACTAACCACCGGGGAGCTGTTTTTT.

The CDR3, as DNA: TGTGCCAGCAGTTTAGAGGGTCTCCGGCCCCAGCATTTT. It specifies CASSLEGLRPQHF. The V and J genes are TRBV28 and TRBJ1-5, with D hard to call. The CDR3 totals 13 residues. The germline gives CDR1 MDHEN, CDR2 SYDVKM. Trimming cost V 2 bases and J 9 bases, with 11 bases left between them.

This clone was counted once. The genes are TRBV5-8 and TRBJ2-7, with 8 bases identical to TRBD2. CDR3 length: 15 amino acids. The germline gives CDR1 SGHTS, CDR2 YDEGEE. V lost 4 bases and J lost 5; bases outside the gene matches: 11. This CDR3 is CASSNSGRKIDEQYF. DNA of the CDR3: TGTGCCAGCAGCAACAGCGGGAGAAAGATCGACGAGCAGTACTTC.

V is TRBV5-1 and J is TRBJ2-5; TRBD1 agrees at 9 bases. With 4 bases clipped from V and 4 bases from J, the junction kept 5 bases outside the gene matches. The V gene's germline CDR1 is SGHRS and CDR2 YFSETQ. This CDR3 region has 14 residues. The CDR3 nucleotides read TGCGCCAGCAGCCGGACAGGGGTAGGAGAGACCCAGTACTTC. Translating it yields CASSRTGVGETQYF.

Written as DNA, the CDR3 is TGTGCCAGCAGCTTAGATGGCGGTAACTATGGCTACACCTTC. It encodes CASSLDGGNYGYTF. V usage is TRBV7-9 and J usage is TRBJ1-2; unclear D gene. CDR1 and CDR2 (germline): SEHNR, FQNEAQ (reference sequence). Trimming took 1 base from V and 1 from J, leaving 7 bases between them. The CDR3 totals 14 residues.

This chain joins TRBV5-1 and TRBJ2-3; a weak D match, TRBD1 (6 bases). V lost 4 bases and J 4 bases, leaving 19 bases between the germline ends. The CDR3 length is 16 residues. Germline values: CDR1 SGHRS, CDR2 YFSETQ. For the CDR3, the DNA is TGCGCCAGCAGCCCCCGGACAGCTACCCTATCAGATACGCAGTATTTT. This gives the protein CASSPRTATLSDTQYF.

The genes are TRBV4-1 and TRBJ1-1; 8 nucleotides match TRBD1. J gave up 3 bases and V 1 base, and 7 bases lay outside the gene matches. There are 16 residues in the CDR3. Germline CDR1 MGHRA, CDR2 YSYEKL. In nucleotides, the CDR3 is TGCGCCAGCAGCCAAGTGCAGGGGGCTTGGTACACTGAAGCTTTCTTT. The encoded protein is CASSQVQGAWYTEAFF.

The rearrangement uses TRBV6-5 and TRBJ2-5, with 14 nucleotides matching TRBD2. The assigned J gene may be wrong: the sequence end matches TRBJ2-7 better. CDR1 is MNHEY, CDR2 SVGAGI, per germline. CDR3 size: 16 residues. CDR3 nucleotides: TGTGCCAGCAGTTACCGGGGACTAGCGGGAGAACACGAGCAGTACTTC. Its translation: CASSYRGLAGEHEQYF.

The chain combines TRBV11-2 with TRBJ2-5, with TRBD1 matching over 8 bases. CDR3 length equals 15 residues. Trimming cost V 5 bases and J 4 bases; bases outside gene matches: 9. The germline V gene encodes CDR1 SGHAT and CDR2 FQNNGV. CDR3 DNA: TGTGCCAGCAGCCTAATACCCGGACAGGGAGAGACCCAGTACTTC. Residues: CASSLIPGQGETQYF. Full variable domain (outside the CDR3, taken from reference TRBV11-2 and TRBJ2-5): EAGVAQSPRYKIIEKRQSVAFWCNPISGHATLYWYQQILGQGPKLLIQFQNNGVVDDSQLPKDRFSAERLKGVDSTLKIQPAKLEDSAVYLCASSLIPGQGETQYFGPGTRLLVL.

The chain combines TRBV6-5 with TRBJ2-7; maybe TRBD2 (6 bases). The CDR3 is made up of 13 amino acids. Germline V gene sequence: CDR1 MNHEY, CDR2 SVGAGI. The ends were cut back, 5 bases at V and 6 bases at J, with 14 bases in the middle. The CDR3 region is CASSPGGLCEQYF. DNA for the CDR3: TGTGCCAGCAGTCCCGGGGGTCTCTGCGAGCAGTACTTC.

This clone was counted a single time. The chain has TRBV7-3 and TRBJ2-2; D might be TRBD1 (5 bases). Trimming stripped 1 base from V and 4 bases from J, with 10 bases between. This CDR3 contains 15 residues. CDR1 is SGHTA, CDR2 FQGTGA, per germline. CDR3 in amino acids: CASSLIGRATGELFF. DNA of the CDR3: TGTGCCAGCAGCTTAATTGGCAGGGCCACCGGGGAGCTGTTTTTT.

This sequence joins TRBV29-1 and TRBJ2-3, with a weak D call TRBD2 (5 bases). The CDR3 contains 13 residues. Trimming cost V 5 bases and J 4 bases, with 13 bases left between them. Germline V gene data show CDR1 as SQVTM and CDR2 as ANQGSEA. The CDR3 coding sequence is TGCAGCGTTTCCACTAGGCACGCAGATACGCAGTATTTT. It is translated as CSVSTRHADTQYF.

This chain joins TRBV29-1 and TRBJ1-1; D is unclear. CDR1 SQVTM and CDR2 ANQGSEA come from the germline V gene. The CDR3 extends over 11 amino acids. The germline V and J ends were trimmed by 7 bases and 0 bases, with 6 bases remaining between them. The CDR3 reads CSGRLNTEAFF. DNA of the CDR3: TGCAGCGGGAGATTGAACACTGAAGCTTTCTTT.

This sequence joins TRBV9 and TRBJ2-5, with 9 bases identical to TRBD1. J was trimmed by 1 base and V by 3 bases; bases with no gene match: 7. In germline, CDR1 is SGDLS, CDR2 YYNGEE. This CDR3 region has 16 residues. CDR3 DNA: TGTGCCAGCAGCGCCTCCCTACAGGGGGCCCAAGAGACCCAGTACTTC. Translating it yields CASSASLQGAQETQYF.

The chain uses TRBV5-1 and TRBJ2-1; perhaps TRBD1 as D (6 bases). CDR3 length: 16 residues. With 0 bases removed from V and 4 bases from J, the gap between germline ends came to 14 bases. CDR1 and CDR2 (germline): SGHRS, YFSETQ. The CDR3, as DNA: TGCGCCAGCAGCTTGGAGGGGGACCTCGAATACAATGAGCAGTTCTTC. Protein product: CASSLEGDLEYNEQFF.